The rows below give T cell receptor beta chains drawn from one sample of a study of response to subunit inactivated influenza vaccine. Using its own MiXCR run on the RT-PCR reads, TCRdb lists one record per CDR3 protein. The table has 490,000 or so distinct CDR3 sequences, less than 8% seen once; the top ten hold approximately 13%. Sequences were derived from PBMCs from blood, sampled about 23 months after vaccination. The receptors derive from a man aged 45-69 years who received an inactivated influenza vaccine. Each CDR3 is given with its conserved first and last residue. D genes are given only for firm matches. Expanded clones get a size class; other rows say once, few or many, or leave the size out.

d_call	v_call	j_call	clone_size	cdr3_aa	cdr3_nt
NA	TRBV2	TRBJ1-4	few	CASSQLTTNEKLFF	TGTGCCAGCAGTCAACTTACAACTAATGAAAAACTGTTTTTT
NA	TRBV18	TRBJ1-2	NA	CASSPAVGTASNYGYTF	TGTGCCAGCTCACCTGCCGTGGGGACGGCTTCTAACTATGGCTACACCTTC
NA	TRBV12-3/TRBV12-4	TRBJ1-1	few	CASSFGSAGAEAFF	TGTGCCAGCAGTTTCGGATCGGCGGGGGCTGAAGCTTTCTTT
TRBD2	TRBV20-1	TRBJ2-5	few	CSALFRGGYQETQYF	TGCAGTGCTCTTTTTCGGGGGGGGTACCAAGAGACCCAGTACTTC
TRBD2	TRBV20-1	TRBJ2-3	NA	CSAADPRGGNTDTQYF	TGCAGTGCTGCCGATCCTCGCGGGGGAAACACAGATACGCAGTATTTT
NA	TRBV12-3/TRBV12-4	TRBJ2-1	NA	CASSLAWGGGEQFF	TGTGCCAGCAGTTTAGCGTGGGGGGGCGGTGAGCAGTTCTTC
NA	TRBV11-1	TRBJ2-3	few	CASSLEGTLSTDTQYF	TGTGCCAGCAGCTTAGAAGGGACATTGAGCACAGATACGCAGTATTTT
TRBD2	TRBV12-3/TRBV12-4	TRBJ2-1	NA	CASSSWTSMYNEQFF	TGTGCCAGCAGTTCGTGGACTAGTATGTACAATGAGCAGTTCTTC
NA	TRBV11-2	TRBJ1-4	NA	CASSLERPPAGKLFF	TGTGCCAGCAGCTTAGAGCGGCCTCCCGCAGGAAAACTGTTTTTT
TRBD1	TRBV11-2	TRBJ2-7	many	CASTPSGRPGQGRYEQYF	TGTGCCAGCACCCCGTCCGGGCGCCCGGGACAGGGGAGGTACGAGCAGTACTTC
NA	TRBV4-1	TRBJ2-3	few	CASSQDVPYTQYF	TGCGCCAGCAGCCAAGATGTCCCGTATACGCAGTATTTT
NA	TRBV5-6	TRBJ2-5	NA	CASSWDWSGETQYF	TGTGCCAGCAGCTGGGACTGGTCCGGAGAGACCCAGTACTTC
NA	TRBV20-1	TRBJ2-7	many	CSARDLEQYF	TGCAGTGCTAGAGATCTCGAGCAGTACTTC
NA	TRBV9	TRBJ2-3	NA	CASSVGGTGTTDTQYF	TGTGCCAGCAGCGTAGGAGGGACCGGGACCACAGATACGCAGTATTTT
TRBD2	TRBV11-2	TRBJ2-3	few	CASSQNSGGQTDTQYF	TGTGCCAGCAGCCAGAATAGCGGGGGGCAGACAGATACGCAGTATTTT
TRBD2	TRBV5-1	TRBJ2-5	NA	CASSNGLAGKIGGETQYF	TGCGCCAGCAGCAACGGGCTAGCGGGGAAGATAGGAGGGGAGACCCAGTACTTC
TRBD2	TRBV12-3/TRBV12-4	TRBJ2-3	NA	CAISQTPLAGGGTDTQYF	TGTGCCATCAGTCAGACCCCACTAGCGGGAGGTGGCACAGATACGCAGTATTTT
NA	TRBV9	TRBJ2-1	many	CASSVPQGSEQFF	TGTGCCAGCAGCGTTCCACAGGGAAGTGAGCAGTTCTTC
NA	TRBV6-2/TRBV6-3	TRBJ1-5	NA	CASSYSIREDQPQHF	TGTGCCAGCAGTTACTCGATTAGGGAGGATCAGCCCCAGCATTTT
NA	TRBV20-1	TRBJ2-5	many	CSEFLGDQYF	TGCAGTGAGTTCCTTGGGGACCAGTACTTC
TRBD2	TRBV5-1	TRBJ2-2	NA	CASSWAGENTGELFF	TGCGCCAGCAGCTGGGCGGGGGAGAACACCGGGGAGCTGTTTTTT
NA	TRBV10-3	TRBJ2-7	NA	CAISALTGTYEQYF	TGTGCCATCAGTGCTTTGACAGGTACCTACGAGCAGTACTTC
TRBD1	TRBV20-1	TRBJ2-2	many	CSARQGRDGELFF	TGCAGTGCTCGACAGGGGCGGGACGGGGAGCTGTTTTTT
NA	TRBV4-1	TRBJ1-1	many	CASSQDPRLNTEAFF	TGCGCCAGCAGCCAAGATCCACGGCTTAACACTGAAGCTTTCTTT
NA	TRBV11-2	TRBJ2-7	few	CASSSTGPRTRSYEQYF	TGTGCCAGCAGCTCGACAGGGCCCCGGACTAGATCCTACGAGCAGTACTTC
TRBD2	TRBV10-3	TRBJ2-3	NA	CAIAYQREETDTQYF	TGTGCCATCGCATACCAGCGGGAGGAGACAGATACGCAGTATTTT
NA	TRBV28	TRBJ2-3	many	CASSLPGSGTDTQYF	TGTGCCAGCAGTTTACCAGGGTCGGGCACAGATACGCAGTATTTT
NA	TRBV4-2	TRBJ2-1	few	CASSQARTGKYNEQFF	TGTGCCAGCAGCCAGGCTCGGACTGGAAAGTACAATGAGCAGTTCTTC
TRBD1	TRBV20-1	TRBJ1-2	NA	CSARPDRVGYGYTF	TGCAGTGCTAGACCCGACAGGGTTGGCTATGGCTACACCTTC
NA	TRBV4-2	TRBJ1-1	few	CASSQMDRLNTEAFF	TGTGCCAGCAGCCAGATGGACAGATTGAACACTGAAGCTTTCTTT
NA	TRBV20-1	TRBJ2-3	few	CSARRLSGSYTQYF	TGCAGTGCTAGAAGACTATCTGGGTCCTATACGCAGTATTTT
NA	TRBV12-3/TRBV12-4	TRBJ2-1	many	CASSPETYNEQFF	TGTGCCAGCAGTCCCGAGACGTACAATGAGCAGTTCTTC
NA	TRBV5-1	TRBJ2-7	many	CASSLDLDSHEQYF	TGCGCCAGCAGCTTGGACCTAGATTCCCACGAGCAGTACTTC
TRBD2	TRBV7-9	TRBJ2-3	few	CASSLSSGSSDTQYF	TGTGCCAGCAGCTTGAGTAGCGGGAGTTCAGATACGCAGTATTTT
TRBD2	TRBV11-2	TRBJ2-1	few	CASSLDGLAGGYNEQFF	TGTGCCAGCAGCTTAGATGGCCTAGCGGGGGGTTACAATGAGCAGTTCTTC
NA	TRBV5-1	TRBJ2-5	NA	CASSLDTGPQDTQYF	TGCGCCAGCAGCTTGGACACCGGACCCCAAGACACCCAGTACTTC
NA	TRBV4-1	TRBJ1-1	few	CASSQDSSRRGNTEAFF	TGCGCCAGCAGCCAAGACTCTTCGCGGCGAGGGAACACTGAAGCTTTCTTT
NA	TRBV6-1	TRBJ1-4	few	CASRPDALATNEKLFF	TGTGCCAGCCGACCAGACGCGCTTGCAACTAATGAAAAACTGTTTTTT
TRBD2	TRBV7-2	TRBJ2-1	few	CASSLAGTSGNNEQFF	TGTGCCAGCAGCTTAGCCGGGACTAGCGGTAACAATGAGCAGTTCTTC
NA	TRBV7-2	TRBJ2-7	few	CASSPERSRVGEQYF	TGTGCCAGCAGCCCCGAGAGGAGCAGGGTGGGTGAGCAGTACTTC
NA	TRBV11-3	TRBJ2-3	NA	CASSPGQRADTQYF	TGTGCCAGCAGCCCGGGACAAAGGGCAGATACGCAGTATTTT
NA	TRBV27	TRBJ2-7	NA	CASSLFVGYEQYF	TGTGCCAGCAGTTTATTTGTGGGCTACGAGCAGTACTTC
TRBD1	TRBV12-3/TRBV12-4	TRBJ2-1	NA	CASSSGRGQGVSNEQFF	TGTGCCAGCAGTTCCGGGCGGGGACAGGGGGTTTCTAATGAGCAGTTCTTC
NA	TRBV5-4	TRBJ2-2	many	CASSLLTGTGELFF	TGTGCCAGCAGCTTACTAACAGGGACCGGGGAGCTGTTTTTT
TRBD2	TRBV20-1	TRBJ2-7	NA	CSARALGLAEPLYEQYF	TGCAGTGCTAGAGCTTTGGGACTAGCGGAGCCCCTCTACGAGCAGTACTTC
NA	TRBV5-6	TRBJ2-7	NA	CASGRDLPYEQYF	TGTGCCAGCGGCCGGGACCTCCCCTACGAGCAGTACTTC
NA	TRBV28	TRBJ2-3	few	CASSFSDSYTDTQYF	TGTGCCAGCAGTTTCTCGGACTCATACACAGATACGCAGTATTTT
NA	TRBV20-1	TRBJ2-1	NA	CSARAPGGKTSYNEQFF	TGCAGTGCTAGAGCCCCAGGGGGGAAAACGTCCTACAATGAGCAGTTCTTC
NA	TRBV10-3	TRBJ1-2	NA	CAITPYSNYGYTF	TGTGCCATCACCCCGTATTCTAACTATGGCTACACCTTC
TRBD2	TRBV7-2	TRBJ2-3	few	CASSFLGLADTQYF	TGTGCCAGCAGCTTCCTGGGACTAGCAGATACGCAGTATTTT
NA	TRBV4-3	TRBJ2-1	many	CASSLSAGVGNEQFF	TGCGCCAGCAGCCTAAGTGCCGGTGTGGGCAATGAGCAGTTCTTC
TRBD1	TRBV20-1	TRBJ2-7	NA	CSARKGTAAYEQYF	TGCAGTGCTAGAAAAGGGACAGCAGCCTACGAGCAGTACTTC